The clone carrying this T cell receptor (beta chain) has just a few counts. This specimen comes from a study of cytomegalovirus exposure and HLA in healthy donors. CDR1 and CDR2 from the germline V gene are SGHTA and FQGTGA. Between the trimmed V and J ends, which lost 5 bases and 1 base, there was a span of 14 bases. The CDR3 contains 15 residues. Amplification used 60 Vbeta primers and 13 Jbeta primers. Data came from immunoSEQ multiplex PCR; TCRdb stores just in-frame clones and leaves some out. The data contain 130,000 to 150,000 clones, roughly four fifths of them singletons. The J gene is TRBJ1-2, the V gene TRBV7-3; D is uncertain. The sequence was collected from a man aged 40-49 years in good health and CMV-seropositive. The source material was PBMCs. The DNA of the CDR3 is TGTGCCAGCAGCCAAACGGGAGGGAATAACTATGGCTACACCTTC. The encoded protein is CASSQTGGNNYGYTF.